This T cell receptor beta chain was retrieved from a study of T cells of healthy individuals. The CDR3 covers 17 residues. The V gene's germline CDR1 is MNHEY and CDR2 SMNVEV (reference sequence). With 1 base removed from V and 2 bases from J, the gap between germline ends came to 15 bases. Each CDR3 protein is one row after TCRdb ran MiXCR on the 5' RACE reads. The table records 100,000 or so distinct CDR3 sequences, 17% of them present only once. The chain recombines TRBV27 with TRBJ2-1; possible D gene TRBD1, 5 bases. The source of this sequence is a human donor in good health. In DNA form, the CDR3 reads TGTGCCAGCAGTTTATTGGGAAGGGGCGGTACCTACAATGAGCAGTTCTTC. Its translation is CASSLLGRGGTYNEQFF.